Sequencing of this T cell receptor beta chain was carried out in a study of T cell clonotyping in hematopoietic cell transplantation. Overall study context: Cytoreduction preceded collection of pretransplant recipient samples.

CDR1 is SGDLS and CDR2 is YYNGEE in the germline V gene. Trimming at V came to 0 bases and at J to 6 bases, leaving 10 bases not matched to a gene. The CDR3 extends over 16 amino acids. As for this clone: The target antigen is unknown.

Broader study findings: CD4 and CD8 repertoire contributions could not be separated without sorting. After transplant, recipient diversity fell while pathologically expanded clonotypes grew through day 180. Few recipient clonotypes overlapped donors; over 95% were de novo at given depth.

The data were produced by immunoSEQ multiplex PCR, yet TCRdb's version contains in-frame clones alone and is incomplete. The sample holds tens of thousands of clones; around 86% are singletons and the top ten take 4.5% to 6.5%. Time point noted: recipient sample about 28 days before transplant, after cytoreduction. The source of this sequence is a man between 60 and 70 years old with biphenotypic leukemia. Some clones in this sample may be carry-over from other donors' samples. The sample consisted of peripheral blood mononuclear cells, taken before stem cell transplant. The chain has TRBV9 and TRBJ2-3; TRBD1 matches 7 bases. The CDR3 region is CASSVVTGVSSDTQYF. CDR3 DNA sequence: TGTGCCAGCAGCGTAGTTACAGGGGTTAGTTCGGATACGCAGTATTTT.